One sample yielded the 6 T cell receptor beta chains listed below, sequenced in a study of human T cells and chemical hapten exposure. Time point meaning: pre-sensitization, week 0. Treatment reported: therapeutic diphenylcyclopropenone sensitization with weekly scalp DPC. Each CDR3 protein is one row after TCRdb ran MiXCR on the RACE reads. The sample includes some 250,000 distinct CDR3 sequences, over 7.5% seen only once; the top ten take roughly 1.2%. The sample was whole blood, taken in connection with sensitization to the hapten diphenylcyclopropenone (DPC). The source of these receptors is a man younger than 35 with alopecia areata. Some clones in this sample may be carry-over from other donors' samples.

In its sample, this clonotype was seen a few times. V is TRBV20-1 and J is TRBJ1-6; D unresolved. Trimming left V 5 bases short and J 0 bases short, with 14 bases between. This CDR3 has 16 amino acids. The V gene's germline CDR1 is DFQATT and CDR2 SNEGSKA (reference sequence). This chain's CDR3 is CSAPGPRSSYNSPLHF. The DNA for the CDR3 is TGCAGTGCTCCTGGACCGCGGAGCTCCTATAATTCACCCCTCCACTTT.

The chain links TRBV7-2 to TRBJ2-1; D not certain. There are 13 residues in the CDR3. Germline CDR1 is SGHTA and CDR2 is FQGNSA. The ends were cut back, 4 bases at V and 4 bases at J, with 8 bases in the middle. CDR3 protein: CASSSDGYNEQFF. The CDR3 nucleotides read TGTGCCAGCAGCTCAGACGGGTACAATGAGCAGTTCTTC.

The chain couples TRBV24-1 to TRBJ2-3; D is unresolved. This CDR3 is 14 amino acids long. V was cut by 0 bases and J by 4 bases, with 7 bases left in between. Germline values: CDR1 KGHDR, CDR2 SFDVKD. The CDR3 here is CATSDLQDPDTQYF. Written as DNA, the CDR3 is TGTGCCACCAGTGATTTGCAGGACCCAGATACGCAGTATTTT.

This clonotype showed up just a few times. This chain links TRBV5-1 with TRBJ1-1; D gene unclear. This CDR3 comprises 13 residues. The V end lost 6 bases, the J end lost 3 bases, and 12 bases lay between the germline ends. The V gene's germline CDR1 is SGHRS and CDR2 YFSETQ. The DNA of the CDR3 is TGCGCCAGCAAACAGCCTTCGGACACTGAAGCTTTCTTT. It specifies CASKQPSDTEAFF.

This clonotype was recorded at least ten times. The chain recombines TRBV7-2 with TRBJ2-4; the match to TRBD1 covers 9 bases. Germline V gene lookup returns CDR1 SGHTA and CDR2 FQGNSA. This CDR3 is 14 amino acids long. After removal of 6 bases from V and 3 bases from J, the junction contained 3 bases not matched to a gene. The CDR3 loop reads CASRADRGKNIQYF. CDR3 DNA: TGTGCCAGCAGGGCGGACAGGGGCAAAAACATTCAGTACTTC.

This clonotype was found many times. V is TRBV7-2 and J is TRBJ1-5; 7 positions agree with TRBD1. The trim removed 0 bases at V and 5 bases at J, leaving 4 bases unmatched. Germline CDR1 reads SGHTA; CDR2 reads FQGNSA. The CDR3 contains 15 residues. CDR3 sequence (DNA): TGTGCCAGCAGCTTAGCGACAGGGCGAGATCAGCCCCAGCATTTT. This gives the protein CASSLATGRDQPQHF.